The 22 T cell receptor beta chains presented below share a single source sample, sequenced in a study of siplizumab effects on memory and regulatory T cells. TCRdb keeps only in-frame clones here, not all; method: immunoSEQ multiplex PCR. The table lists 100,000 or so clones, nearly 95% of them singletons. Sequencing was performed on non-Treg CD4+ T cells sorted from blood. The receptor source for this set is a human donor in good health.

V is TRBV7-2 and J is TRBJ2-3; tentatively, D is TRBD2 (5 bases). CDR1 SGHTA and CDR2 FQGNSA come from the germline V gene. CDR3 length equals 15 residues. V was trimmed by 3 bases and J by 2 bases, leaving 12 bases between them. CDR3 protein: CASSFRGLYTDTQYF. DNA of the CDR3: TGTGCCAGCAGCTTTCGTGGACTTTACACAGATACGCAGTATTTT.

On this clone: One end of the junction is discordant with germline, which a read error may explain. The chain uses TRBV7-8 and TRBJ2-7; D gene uncertain. Germline loops: CDR1 SGHVS, CDR2 FQNEAQ. This CDR3 region has 15 residues. The CDR3 DNA sequence: TGTGCCAGCAGTTTAGGGATAACAGCGATCTACGAGCAGTACTTC. Amino acids: CASSLGITAIYEQYF. The entire variable domain, with the rest obtained from reference TRBV7-8 and TRBJ2-7, is as follows: GAGVSQSPRYKVAKRGQDVALRCDPISGHVSLFWYQQALGQGPEFLTYFQNEAQLDKSGLPSDRFFAERPEGSVSTLKIQRTQQEDSAVYLCASSLGITAIYEQYFGPGTRLTVT.

The CDR3 loop reads CAWSQGLQETQYF. For the CDR3, the DNA is TGTGCCTGGAGCCAGGGCCTCCAAGAGACCCAGTACTTC. The gene calls are TRBV30 and TRBJ2-5; weak D call: TRBD1 (5 bases). Trimming took 3 bases from V and 1 from J, leaving 9 bases between them. This CDR3 is built from 13 residues. The germline V gene has CDR1 GTSNPN and CDR2 SVGIG (reference sequence).

The V and J genes are TRBV6-1 and TRBJ2-7, with 7 bases fitting TRBD2. This CDR3 spans 13 amino acids. Germline V gives CDR1 MNHNS, CDR2 SASEGT. V lost 8 bases to trimming and J lost 3 bases; unmatched junction nucleotides: 7. The CDR3: CASWGGLLYEQYF. CDR3 nucleotide sequence: TGTGCCAGCTGGGGGGGGTTGCTCTACGAGCAGTACTTC.

V is TRBV6-1 and J is TRBJ1-1; TRBD1 is a possible D gene (6 bases). The germline V gene has CDR1 MNHNS and CDR2 SASEGT. The CDR3 runs to 14 residues. V lost 5 bases and J lost 5, with 15 bases in between. In DNA, the CDR3 is TGTGCCAGCAGTAGTAAAGGGGGAAATACTGAAGCTTTCTTT. Translation gives CASSSKGGNTEAFF.

The chain is built from TRBV19 and TRBJ1-2, with D tentatively TRBD1 (6 bases). The V gene lost 3 bases and the J gene lost 0 bases, with 11 bases spanning the gap. CDR3 length: 15 residues. The germline CDR1 and CDR2 sequences are LNHDA and SQIVND (reference sequence). Written as DNA, the CDR3 is TGTGCCAGTAGTATTGGGGACACAGCTAACTATGGCTACACCTTC. This translates into CASSIGDTANYGYTF.

The chain recombines TRBV6-1 with TRBJ2-1, with 10 bases fitting TRBD2. This CDR3 is 16 amino acids long. The ends lost 4 bases at V and 8 bases at J; junction bases unmatched: 11. Germline values: CDR1 MNHNS, CDR2 SASEGT. DNA of the CDR3: TGTGCCAGCAGTGTATTTTCTAGCGGGAGTATATATGAGCAGTTCTTC. Its translation: CASSVFSSGSIYEQFF.

V is TRBV19 and J is TRBJ1-5; D is possibly TRBD1 (6 bases). The V end lost 7 bases, the J end lost 7 bases, and 20 bases lay between the germline ends. The CDR3 is 15 residues long. Looked up from germline, CDR1 is LNHDA and CDR2 is SQIVND (reference sequence). CDR3 DNA: TGTGCCAGTACGACGGGGGCGCGGGCAGGACAGCCCCAGCATTTT. Translation gives CASTTGARAGQPQHF.

The chain joins TRBV7-8 to TRBJ1-1, with D maybe TRBD1 (5 bases). Between the trimmed V and J ends, which lost 2 bases and 9 bases, there was a span of 10 bases. The CDR3 covers 12 residues. Germline CDR1 and CDR2: SGHVS and FQNEAQ. CDR3 DNA sequence: TGTGCCAGCAGCTTACGGCAGGGTCAAGCTTTCTTT. It encodes CASSLRQGQAFF.

This clone was recorded only once. V usage is TRBV15 and J usage is TRBJ2-7; weak D call: TRBD1 (6 bases). This CDR3 spans 17 amino acids. Trimming removed 5 bases from V and 4 bases from J, with 24 bases in between. CDR1 is LNHNV and CDR2 is YYDKDF in the germline V gene (reference sequence). The CDR3 DNA reads as TGTGCCACCAGCCCGAAACCGACAGGTAGGATGATATACGAGCAGTACTTC. Amino acid sequence: CATSPKPTGRMIYEQYF. Drawing the rest from reference TRBV15 and TRBJ2-7, the complete variable domain is DAMVIQNPRYQVTQFGKPVTLSCSQTLNHNVMYWYQQKSSQAPKLLFHYYDKDFNNEADTPDNFQSRRPNTSFCFLDIRSPGLGDTAMYLCATSPKPTGRMIYEQYFGPGTRLTVT.

The chain is built from TRBV5-1 and TRBJ1-2, with unresolved D. The CDR3 length is 14 residues. Trimming pared 0 bases from V and 4 bases from J, leaving 10 bases between. Germline V gene data show CDR1 as SGHRS and CDR2 as YFSETQ. In DNA form, the CDR3 reads TGCGCCAGCAGCTTGGGGGCAGGCCCCTATGGCTACACCTTC. It translates to CASSLGAGPYGYTF.

This chain connects TRBV7-9 to TRBJ2-1; D is undetermined. V was cut by 5 bases and J by 5 bases, with 7 bases left in between. From germline, CDR1 is SEHNR and CDR2 FQNEAQ (reference sequence). The CDR3 consists of 12 residues. The DNA of the CDR3 is TGTGCCAGCAGCCGAACTAACAATGAGCAGTTCTTC. This encodes CASSRTNNEQFF.

The chain couples TRBV19 to TRBJ2-1, with 12 bases that match TRBD2. J gave up 5 bases and V 2 bases, and 1 base lay outside the gene matches. Germline-derived CDR1 and CDR2 are LNHDA and SQIVND (reference sequence). The CDR3 covers 15 residues. CDR3 region: CASSITSGRHNEQFF. CDR3 bases: TGTGCCAGTAGTATAACTAGCGGGAGGCACAATGAGCAGTTCTTC.

This sequence joins TRBV7-2 and TRBJ2-2; TRBD1 matches 9 bases. Germline loops: CDR1 SGHTA, CDR2 FQGNSA. After removal of 5 bases from V and 5 bases from J, the junction contained 9 bases not matched to a gene. The CDR3 contains 16 residues. For the CDR3, the DNA is TGTGCCAGCAGCGCGTACGGGACAGGGAGTACCGGGGAGCTGTTTTTT. Encoded protein: CASSAYGTGSTGELFF. Supplemented by reference TRBV7-2 and TRBJ2-2, the full variable domain reads GAGVSQSPSNKVTEKGKDVELRCDPISGHTALYWYRQSLGQGLEFLIYFQGNSAPDKSGLPSDRFSAERTGGSVSTLTIQRTQQEDSAVYLCASSAYGTGSTGELFFGEGSRLTVL.

V usage is TRBV5-1 and J usage is TRBJ2-3, with 7 bases fitting TRBD2. J gave up 5 bases and V 1 base, and 10 bases lay outside the gene matches. CDR1 and CDR2 from the germline V gene are SGHRS and YFSETQ. CDR3 size: 16 residues. The CDR3 sequence: CASSLNLASGGDTQYF. CDR3 in DNA: TGCGCCAGCAGCTTGAATTTGGCTAGCGGTGGAGATACGCAGTATTTT.

The V call is TRBV29-1, the J call TRBJ2-7, with 9 bases that match TRBD2. The CDR3 runs 14 residues. Germline loops: CDR1 SQVTM, CDR2 ANQGSEA. Trimming cost V 1 base and J 3 bases; bases outside gene matches: 4. CDR3 DNA sequence: TGCAGCGTTGAAGTTAGCGGGAGAAGCTACGAGCAGTACTTC. Its translation: CSVEVSGRSYEQYF.

The chain couples TRBV5-1 to TRBJ1-2, with D possibly TRBD1 on 5 matching bases. Germline CDR1 SGHRS, CDR2 YFSETQ. The V end was cut by 0 bases, the J end by 6 bases, with 15 bases between. This CDR3 comprises 15 residues. The CDR3 sequence is CASSLEIQGRNGYTF. The CDR3 DNA follows: TGCGCCAGCAGCTTGGAGATCCAGGGACGGAATGGCTACACCTTC.

Here the CDR3 DNA reads TGCAGCGTTGGACTAGCCCCCGAGCAGTACTTC. Translation gives CSVGLAPEQYF. This sequence joins TRBV29-1 and TRBJ2-7, with TRBD2 matching over 7 bases. This CDR3 comprises 11 residues. V gave up 4 bases and J gave up 6 bases; unmatched junction bases: 3. CDR1 is SQVTM, CDR2 ANQGSEA, per germline.

The rearrangement links TRBV11-3 to TRBJ2-3; tentatively, D is TRBD1 (6 bases). The V gene's germline CDR1 is SGHNT and CDR2 YENEEA. The CDR3 runs 13 residues. Trimming took off 5 bases at V and 6 bases at J, with 12 bases between the two ends. This chain's CDR3 is CASSTGTGDTQYF. The CDR3 coding sequence is TGTGCCAGCAGCACAGGGACCGGGGATACGCAGTATTTT.

The chain couples TRBV29-1 to TRBJ1-2; D is undetermined. V lost 0 bases and J 8 bases, leaving 10 bases between the germline ends. This CDR3 has 12 amino acids. The germline V gene has CDR1 SQVTM and CDR2 ANQGSEA. The CDR3 region has the DNA TGCAGCGTTGAAGATAGGTCAGGAGGCTACACCTTC. The encoded protein is CSVEDRSGGYTF. Drawing the rest from reference TRBV29-1 and TRBJ1-2, the complete variable domain is SAVISQKPSRDICQRGTSLTIQCQVDSQVTMMFWYRQQPGQSLTLIATANQGSEATYESGFVIDKFPISRPNLTFSTLTVSNMSPEDSSIYLCSVEDRSGGYTFGSGTRLTVV.

This chain uses TRBV13 with TRBJ2-5; D is possibly TRBD1 (5 bases). CDR3 length: 15 residues. The germline V gene has CDR1 PRHDT and CDR2 FYEKMQ (reference sequence). V was pared by 5 bases and J by 5 bases, with 18 bases between. CDR3 in DNA: TGTGCCAGCAGCGAAGGGGCCTCGGGTTGGGAGACCCAGTACTTC. It translates to CASSEGASGWETQYF. Complete variable domain (other parts from reference TRBV13 and TRBJ2-5): AAGVIQSPRHLIKEKRETATLKCYPIPRHDTVYWYQQGPGQDPQFLISFYEKMQSDKGSIPDRFSAQQFSDYHSELNMSSLELGDSALYFCASSEGASGWETQYFGPGTRLLVL.

The chain has TRBV5-1 and TRBJ1-3, with D perhaps TRBD1 (6 bases). The CDR3 runs to 15 residues. The germline V gene encodes CDR1 SGHRS and CDR2 YFSETQ. V lost 1 base to trimming and J lost 4 bases, with 12 bases between them. In DNA, the CDR3 is TGCGCCAGCAGCTTGAGGACAGCACAGGGAAACACCATATATTTT. Its translation: CASSLRTAQGNTIYF.